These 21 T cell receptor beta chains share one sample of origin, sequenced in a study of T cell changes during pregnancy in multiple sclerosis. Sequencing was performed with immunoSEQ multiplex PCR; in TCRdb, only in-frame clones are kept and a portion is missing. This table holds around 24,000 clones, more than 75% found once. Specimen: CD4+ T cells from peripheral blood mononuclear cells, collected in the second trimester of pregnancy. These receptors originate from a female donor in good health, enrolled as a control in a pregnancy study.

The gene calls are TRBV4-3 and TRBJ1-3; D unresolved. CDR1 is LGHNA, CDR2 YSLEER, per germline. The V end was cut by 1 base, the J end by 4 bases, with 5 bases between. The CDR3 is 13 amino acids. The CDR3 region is CASSQVSGNTIYF. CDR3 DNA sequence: TGCGCCAGCAGCCAAGTCTCCGGAAACACCATATATTTT.

As DNA, the CDR3 is TGTGCCAGCAGTCCCCCCCCGGGGGACTATGGCTACACCTTC. As protein: CASSPPPGDYGYTF. The V gene is TRBV28, the J gene TRBJ1-2; TRBD1 might be the D (5 bases). Germline V CDR1 and CDR2: MDHEN, SYDVKM. The CDR3 is made up of 14 amino acids. The V and J ends lost 5 bases and 3 bases respectively, with 13 bases between them.

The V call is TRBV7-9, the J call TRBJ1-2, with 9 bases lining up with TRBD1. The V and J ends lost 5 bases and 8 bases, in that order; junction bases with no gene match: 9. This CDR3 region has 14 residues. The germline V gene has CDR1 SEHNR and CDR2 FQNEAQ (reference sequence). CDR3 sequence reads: CASSGGQGTLGYTF. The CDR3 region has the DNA TGTGCCAGCAGCGGAGGACAGGGGACCTTGGGCTACACCTTC.

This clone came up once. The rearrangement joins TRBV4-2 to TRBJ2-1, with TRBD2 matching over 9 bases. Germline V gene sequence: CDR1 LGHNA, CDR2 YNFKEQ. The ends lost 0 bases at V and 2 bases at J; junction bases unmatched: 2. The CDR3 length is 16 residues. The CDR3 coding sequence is TGTGCCAGCAGCCAAGAGGCGGGGGGGCCCTACAATGAGCAGTTCTTC. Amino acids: CASSQEAGGPYNEQFF.

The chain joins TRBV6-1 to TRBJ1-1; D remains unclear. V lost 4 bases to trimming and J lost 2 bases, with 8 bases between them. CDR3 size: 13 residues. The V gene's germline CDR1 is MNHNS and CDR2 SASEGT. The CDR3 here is CASSVEINTEAFF. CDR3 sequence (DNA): TGTGCCAGCAGTGTCGAGATTAACACTGAAGCTTTCTTT.

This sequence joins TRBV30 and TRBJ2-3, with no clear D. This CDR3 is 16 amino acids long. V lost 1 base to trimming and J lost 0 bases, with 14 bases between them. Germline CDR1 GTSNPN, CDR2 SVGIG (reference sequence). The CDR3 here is CAWSEKATTSTDTQYF. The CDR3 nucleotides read TGTGCCTGGAGTGAAAAGGCTACTACTAGCACAGATACGCAGTATTTT.

The CDR3 here is CASSSSGRNYEQYF. DNA for the CDR3: TGTGCCAGCAGCTCTAGCGGGAGGAACTACGAGCAGTACTTC. J is TRBJ2-7 and V is TRBV28, with 11 bases matching TRBD2. The ends lost 6 bases at V and 3 bases at J; junction bases unmatched: 4. Germline V gives CDR1 MDHEN, CDR2 SYDVKM. The length of the CDR3 is 14 residues.

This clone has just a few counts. CDR3: CASSLREGSGNTIYF. Here the CDR3 DNA reads TGTGCCAGCAGCCTCCGGGAGGGCTCTGGAAACACCATATATTTT. This sequence joins TRBV11-2 and TRBJ1-3; D not resolved. Trimming stripped 5 bases from V and 0 bases from J, with 11 bases between. The germline V gene encodes CDR1 SGHAT and CDR2 FQNNGV. This CDR3 is built from 15 residues.

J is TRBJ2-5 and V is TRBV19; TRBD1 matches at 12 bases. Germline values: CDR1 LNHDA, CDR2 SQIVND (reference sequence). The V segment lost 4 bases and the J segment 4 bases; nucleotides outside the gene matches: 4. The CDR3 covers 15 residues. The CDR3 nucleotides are TGTGCCAGTAGTACCGGGACAGGGGGCCCAGAGACCCAGTACTTC. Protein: CASSTGTGGPETQYF.

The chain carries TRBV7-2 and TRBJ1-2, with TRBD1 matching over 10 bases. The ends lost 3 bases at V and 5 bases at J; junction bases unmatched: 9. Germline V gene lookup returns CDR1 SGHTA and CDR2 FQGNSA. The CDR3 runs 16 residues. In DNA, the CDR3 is TGTGCCAGCAGCTTCCGAGACAGGGGGCGCGATTATGGCTACACCTTC. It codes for CASSFRDRGRDYGYTF.

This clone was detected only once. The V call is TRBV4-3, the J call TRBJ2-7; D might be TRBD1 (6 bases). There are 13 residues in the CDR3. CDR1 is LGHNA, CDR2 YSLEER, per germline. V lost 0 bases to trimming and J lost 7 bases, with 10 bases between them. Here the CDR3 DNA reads TGCGCCAGCAGCCAAGATCGAGGACAGGAGCAGTACTTC. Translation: CASSQDRGQEQYF.

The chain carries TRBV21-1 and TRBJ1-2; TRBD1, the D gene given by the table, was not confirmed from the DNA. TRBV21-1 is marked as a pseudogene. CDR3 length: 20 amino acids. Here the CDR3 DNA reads TGTGCCAGCAGCAAAGAAAGGGGAAAAGGGCAGGGCCTGTCTAACTATGGCTACACCTTC. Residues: CASSKERGKGQGLSNYGYTF.

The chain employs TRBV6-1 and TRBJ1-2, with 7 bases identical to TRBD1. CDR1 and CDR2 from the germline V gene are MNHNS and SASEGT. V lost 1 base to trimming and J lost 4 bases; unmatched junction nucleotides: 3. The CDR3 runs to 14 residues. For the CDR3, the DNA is TGTGCCAGCAGTGAAGGGGGGACAGCCTATGGCTACACCTTC. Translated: CASSEGGTAYGYTF.

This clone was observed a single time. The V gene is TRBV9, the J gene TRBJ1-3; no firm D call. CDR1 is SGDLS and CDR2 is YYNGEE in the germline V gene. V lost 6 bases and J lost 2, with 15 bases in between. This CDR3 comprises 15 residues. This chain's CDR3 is CASTRTITPGNTIYF. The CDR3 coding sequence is TGTGCCAGCACCAGAACAATTACCCCTGGAAACACCATATATTTT.

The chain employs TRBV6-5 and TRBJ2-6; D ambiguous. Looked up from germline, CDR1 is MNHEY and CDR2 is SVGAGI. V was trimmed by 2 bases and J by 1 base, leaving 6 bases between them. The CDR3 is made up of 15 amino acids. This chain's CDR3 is CASSYLVSGANVLTF. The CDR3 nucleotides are TGTGCCAGCAGTTACCTTGTTTCTGGGGCCAACGTCCTGACTTTC.

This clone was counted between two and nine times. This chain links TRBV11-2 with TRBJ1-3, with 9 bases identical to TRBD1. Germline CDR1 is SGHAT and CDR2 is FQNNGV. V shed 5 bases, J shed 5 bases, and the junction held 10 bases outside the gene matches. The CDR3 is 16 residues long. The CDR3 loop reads CASSRVGQGSRNTIYF. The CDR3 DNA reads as TGTGCCAGCAGCCGTGTGGGACAGGGTTCACGAAACACCATATATTTT.

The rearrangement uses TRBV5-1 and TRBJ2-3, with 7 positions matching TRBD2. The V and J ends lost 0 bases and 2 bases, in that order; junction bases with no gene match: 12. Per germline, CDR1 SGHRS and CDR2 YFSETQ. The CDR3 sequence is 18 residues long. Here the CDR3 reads CASSLDGLAASHTDTQYF. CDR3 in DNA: TGCGCCAGCAGCTTGGATGGCCTAGCGGCCTCACACACAGATACGCAGTATTTT.

CDR3 protein: CASNLDRSGNTIYF. In nucleotides, the CDR3 is TGTGCCAGCAACCTGGACAGGTCGGGAAACACCATATATTTT. The V and J genes are TRBV2 and TRBJ1-3; TRBD1 matches 7 bases. The CDR3 contains 14 residues. V lost 7 bases to trimming and J lost 4 bases; unmatched junction nucleotides: 7. Germline CDR1 SNHLY, CDR2 FYNNEI. Full variable domain (rest looked up from reference TRBV2 and TRBJ1-3): EPEVTQTPSHQVTQMGQEVILRCVPISNHLYFYWYRQILGQKVEFLVSFYNNEISEKSEIFDDQFSVERPDGSNFTLKIRSTKLEDSAMYFCASNLDRSGNTIYFGEGSWLTVV.

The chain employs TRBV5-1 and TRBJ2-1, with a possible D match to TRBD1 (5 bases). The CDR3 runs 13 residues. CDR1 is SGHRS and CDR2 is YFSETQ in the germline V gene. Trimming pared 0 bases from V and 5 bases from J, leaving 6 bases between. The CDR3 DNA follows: TGCGCCAGCAGCTTGGTCAGGGACAATGAGCAGTTCTTC. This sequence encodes CASSLVRDNEQFF.

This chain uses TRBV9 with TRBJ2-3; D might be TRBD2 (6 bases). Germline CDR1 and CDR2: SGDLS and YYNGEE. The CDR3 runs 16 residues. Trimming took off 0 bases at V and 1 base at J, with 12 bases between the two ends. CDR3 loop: CASSVAPGGGTDTQYF. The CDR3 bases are TGTGCCAGCAGCGTAGCCCCCGGCGGGGGCACAGATACGCAGTATTTT. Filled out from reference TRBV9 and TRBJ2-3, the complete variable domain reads DSGVTQTPKHLITATGQRVTLRCSPRSGDLSVYWYQQSLDQGLQFLIQYYNGEERAKGNILERFSAQQFPDLHSELNLSSLELGDSALYFCASSVAPGGGTDTQYFGPGTRLTVL.

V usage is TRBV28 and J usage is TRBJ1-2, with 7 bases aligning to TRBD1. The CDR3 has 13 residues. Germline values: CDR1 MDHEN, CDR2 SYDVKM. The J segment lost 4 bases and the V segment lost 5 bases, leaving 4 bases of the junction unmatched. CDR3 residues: CASSLGTVYGYTF. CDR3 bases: TGTGCCAGCAGTCTAGGGACAGTCTATGGCTACACCTTC.